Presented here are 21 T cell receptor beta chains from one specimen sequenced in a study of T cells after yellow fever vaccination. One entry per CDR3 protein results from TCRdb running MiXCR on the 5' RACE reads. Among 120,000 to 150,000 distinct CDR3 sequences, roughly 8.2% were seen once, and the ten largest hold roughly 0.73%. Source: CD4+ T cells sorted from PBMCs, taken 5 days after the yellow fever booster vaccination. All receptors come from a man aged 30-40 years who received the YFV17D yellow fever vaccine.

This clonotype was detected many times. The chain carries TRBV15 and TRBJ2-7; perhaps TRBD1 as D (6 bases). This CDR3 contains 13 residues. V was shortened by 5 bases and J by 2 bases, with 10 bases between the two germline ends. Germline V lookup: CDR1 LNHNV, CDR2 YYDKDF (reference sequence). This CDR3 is CATSRDRTYEQYF. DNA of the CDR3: TGTGCCACCAGCCGCGACAGGACCTACGAGCAGTACTTC.

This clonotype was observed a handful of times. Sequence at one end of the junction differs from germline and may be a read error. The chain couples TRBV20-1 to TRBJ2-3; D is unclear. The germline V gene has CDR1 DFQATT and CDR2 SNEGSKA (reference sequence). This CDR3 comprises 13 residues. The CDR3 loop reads CSAPTDRTDTQYF. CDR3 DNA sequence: TGCAGTGCCCCGACCGACCGCACGGATACGCAGTATTTT.

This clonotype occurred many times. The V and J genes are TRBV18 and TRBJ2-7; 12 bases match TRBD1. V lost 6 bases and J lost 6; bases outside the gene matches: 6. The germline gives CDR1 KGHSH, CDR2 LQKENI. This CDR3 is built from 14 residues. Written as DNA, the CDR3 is TGTGCCAGCTCTCTTGGGACAGGGGGCGGCGAGCAGTACTTC. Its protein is CASSLGTGGGEQYF.

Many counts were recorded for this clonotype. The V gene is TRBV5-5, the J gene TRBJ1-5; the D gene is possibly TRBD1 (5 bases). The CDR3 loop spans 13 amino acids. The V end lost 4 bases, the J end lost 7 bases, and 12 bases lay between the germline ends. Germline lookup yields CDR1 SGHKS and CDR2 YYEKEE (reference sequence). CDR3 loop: CASSASGDQPQHF. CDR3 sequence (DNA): TGTGCCAGCAGCGCCTCCGGGGACCAGCCCCAGCATTTT.

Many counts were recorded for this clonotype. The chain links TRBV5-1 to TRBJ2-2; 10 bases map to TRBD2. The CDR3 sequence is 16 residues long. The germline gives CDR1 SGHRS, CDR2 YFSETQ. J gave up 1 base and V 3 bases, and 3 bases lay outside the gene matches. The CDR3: CASSSTSGVNTGELFF. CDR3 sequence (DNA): TGCGCCAGCAGCTCAACTAGCGGGGTGAACACCGGGGAGCTGTTTTTT.

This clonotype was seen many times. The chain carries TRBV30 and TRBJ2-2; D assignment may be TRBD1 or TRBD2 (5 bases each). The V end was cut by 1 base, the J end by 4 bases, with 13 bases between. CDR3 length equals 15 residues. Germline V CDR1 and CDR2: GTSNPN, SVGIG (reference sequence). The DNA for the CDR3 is TGTGCCTGGAGTGGTCTCAGAGGGGTCACCGGGGAGCTGTTTTTT. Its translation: CAWSGLRGVTGELFF. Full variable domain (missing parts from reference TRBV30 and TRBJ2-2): SQTIHQWPATLVQPVGSPLSLECTVEGTSNPNLYWYRQAAGRGLQLLFYSVGIGQISSEVPQNLSASRPQDRQFILSSKKLLLSDSGFYLCAWSGLRGVTGELFFGEGSRLTVL.

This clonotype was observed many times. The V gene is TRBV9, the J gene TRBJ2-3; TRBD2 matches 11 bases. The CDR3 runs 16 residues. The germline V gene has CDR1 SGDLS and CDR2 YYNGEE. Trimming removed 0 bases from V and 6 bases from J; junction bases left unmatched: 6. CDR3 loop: CASSVALAGGGDTQYF. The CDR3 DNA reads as TGTGCCAGCAGCGTAGCCCTAGCGGGAGGAGGGGATACGCAGTATTTT.

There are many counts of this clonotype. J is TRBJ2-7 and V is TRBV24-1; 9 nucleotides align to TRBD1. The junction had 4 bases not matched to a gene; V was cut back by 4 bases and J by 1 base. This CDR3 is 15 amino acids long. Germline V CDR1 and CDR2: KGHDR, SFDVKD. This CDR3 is CATSDPGQGSYEQYF. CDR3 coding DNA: TGTGCCACCAGTGACCCGGGACAGGGTTCCTACGAGCAGTACTTC.

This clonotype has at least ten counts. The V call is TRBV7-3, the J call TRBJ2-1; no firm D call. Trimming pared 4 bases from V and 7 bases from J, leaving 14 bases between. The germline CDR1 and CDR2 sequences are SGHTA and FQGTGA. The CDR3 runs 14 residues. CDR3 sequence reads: CASSSPGLGNEQFF. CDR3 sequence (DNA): TGTGCCAGCAGCTCCCCGGGCCTGGGGAATGAGCAGTTCTTC.

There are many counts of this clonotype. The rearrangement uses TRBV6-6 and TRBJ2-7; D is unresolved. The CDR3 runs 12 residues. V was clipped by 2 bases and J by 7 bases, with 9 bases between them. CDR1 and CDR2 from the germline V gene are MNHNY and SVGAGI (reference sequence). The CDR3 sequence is CASSYPRAEQYF. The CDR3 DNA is TGTGCCAGCAGTTACCCCCGCGCTGAGCAGTACTTC.

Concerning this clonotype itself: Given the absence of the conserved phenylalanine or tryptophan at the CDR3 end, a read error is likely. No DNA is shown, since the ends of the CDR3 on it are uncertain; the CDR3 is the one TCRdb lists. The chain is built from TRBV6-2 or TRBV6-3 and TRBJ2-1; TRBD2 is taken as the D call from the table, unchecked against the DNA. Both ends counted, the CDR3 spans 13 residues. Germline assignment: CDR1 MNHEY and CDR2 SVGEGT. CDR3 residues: CASSFPTSGSLSR.

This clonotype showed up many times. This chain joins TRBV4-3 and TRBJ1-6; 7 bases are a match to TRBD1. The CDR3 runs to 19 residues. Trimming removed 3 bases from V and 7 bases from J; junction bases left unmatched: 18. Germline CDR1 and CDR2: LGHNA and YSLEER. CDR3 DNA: TGCGCCAGCAGCCAGCAATGGACAGGCGCAAGCACGGGGAATTCACCCCTCCACTTT. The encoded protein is CASSQQWTGASTGNSPLHF.

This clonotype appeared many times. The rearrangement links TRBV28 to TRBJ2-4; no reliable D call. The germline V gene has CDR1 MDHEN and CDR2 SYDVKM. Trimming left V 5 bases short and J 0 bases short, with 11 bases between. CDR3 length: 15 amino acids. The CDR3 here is CASSLSSQAKNIQYF. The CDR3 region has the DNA TGTGCCAGCAGTCTAAGTAGCCAAGCCAAAAACATTCAGTACTTC.

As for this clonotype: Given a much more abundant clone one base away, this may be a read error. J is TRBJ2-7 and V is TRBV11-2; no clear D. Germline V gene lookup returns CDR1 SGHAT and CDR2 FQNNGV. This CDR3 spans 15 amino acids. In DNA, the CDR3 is TGTACCAGCAGCCCGACGGGCATACGGGTCGGCGAGCAGTACTTC. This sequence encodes CTSSPTGIRVGEQYF.

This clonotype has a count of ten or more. The CDR3 reads CASTHRLVGEGPDEQFF. CDR3 nucleotide sequence: TGTGCCAGTACCCACCGATTGGTCGGGGAGGGACCTGATGAGCAGTTCTTC. The chain employs TRBV19 and TRBJ2-1; TRBD2 matches at 7 bases. From germline, CDR1 is LNHDA and CDR2 SQIVND (reference sequence). With V trimmed by 7 bases and J by 8 bases, 20 bases remained unmatched. CDR3 length: 17 residues.

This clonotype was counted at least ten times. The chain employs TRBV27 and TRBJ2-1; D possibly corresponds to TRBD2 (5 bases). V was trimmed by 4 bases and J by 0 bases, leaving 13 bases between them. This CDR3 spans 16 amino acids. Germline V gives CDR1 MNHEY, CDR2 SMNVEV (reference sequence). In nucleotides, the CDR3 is TGTGCCAGCAGTTCCGCGGGCGGCGCCTCCTACAATGAGCAGTTCTTC. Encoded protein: CASSSAGGASYNEQFF.

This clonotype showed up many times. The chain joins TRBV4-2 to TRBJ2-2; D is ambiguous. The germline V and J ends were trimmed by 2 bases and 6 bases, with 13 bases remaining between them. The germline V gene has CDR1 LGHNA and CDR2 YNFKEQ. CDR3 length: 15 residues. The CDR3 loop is CASSQQAHGAGELFF. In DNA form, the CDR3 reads TGTGCCAGCAGCCAACAAGCGCATGGGGCCGGGGAGCTGTTTTTT.

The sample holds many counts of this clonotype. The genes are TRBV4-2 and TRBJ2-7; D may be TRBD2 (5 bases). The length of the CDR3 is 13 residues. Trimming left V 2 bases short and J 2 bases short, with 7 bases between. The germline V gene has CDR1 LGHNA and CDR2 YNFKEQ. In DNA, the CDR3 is TGTGCCAGCAGCCAATTTAGCGCCTACGAGCAGTACTTC. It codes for CASSQFSAYEQYF.

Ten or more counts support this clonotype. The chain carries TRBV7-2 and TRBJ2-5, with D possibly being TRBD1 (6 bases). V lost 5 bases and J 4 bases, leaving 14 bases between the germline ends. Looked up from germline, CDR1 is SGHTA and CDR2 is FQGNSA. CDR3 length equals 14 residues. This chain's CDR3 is CASSKSGTLETQYF. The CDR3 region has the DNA TGTGCCAGCAGCAAATCCGGGACACTAGAGACCCAGTACTTC.

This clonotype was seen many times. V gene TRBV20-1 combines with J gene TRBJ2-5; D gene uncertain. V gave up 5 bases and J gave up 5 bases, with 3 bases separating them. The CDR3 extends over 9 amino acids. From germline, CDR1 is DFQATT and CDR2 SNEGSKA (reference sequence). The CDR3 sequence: CSAFETQYF. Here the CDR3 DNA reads TGCAGTGCTTTCGAGACCCAGTACTTC.

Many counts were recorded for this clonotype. The CDR3 nucleotides are TGCAGTGCCAGCCCCAGGGGGATGAACACAGATACGCAGTATTTT. This gives the protein CSASPRGMNTDTQYF. The chain links TRBV20-1 to TRBJ2-3, with 7 bases matching TRBD1. CDR3 size: 15 residues. Losses at the gene ends were 6 bases for V and 2 bases for J; bases not matched to a gene: 11. Germline assignment: CDR1 DFQATT and CDR2 SNEGSKA (reference sequence).